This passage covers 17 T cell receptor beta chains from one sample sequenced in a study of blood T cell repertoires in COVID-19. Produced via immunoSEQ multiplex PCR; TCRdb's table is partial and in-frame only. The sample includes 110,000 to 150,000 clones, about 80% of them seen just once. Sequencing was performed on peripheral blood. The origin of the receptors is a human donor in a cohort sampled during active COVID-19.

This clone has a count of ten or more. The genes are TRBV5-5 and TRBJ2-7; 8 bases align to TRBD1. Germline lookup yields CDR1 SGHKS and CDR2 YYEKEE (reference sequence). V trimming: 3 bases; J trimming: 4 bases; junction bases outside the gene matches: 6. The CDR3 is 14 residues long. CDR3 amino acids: CASSSGGGYYEQYF. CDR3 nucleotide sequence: TGTGCCAGCAGCTCAGGGGGCGGCTATTACGAGCAGTACTTC.

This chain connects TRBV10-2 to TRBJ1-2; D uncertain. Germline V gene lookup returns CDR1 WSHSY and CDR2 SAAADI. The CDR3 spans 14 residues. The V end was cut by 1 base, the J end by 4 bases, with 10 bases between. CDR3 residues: CASSEWSGLYGYTF. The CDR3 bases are TGCGCCAGCAGTGAGTGGTCAGGTCTCTATGGCTACACCTTC.

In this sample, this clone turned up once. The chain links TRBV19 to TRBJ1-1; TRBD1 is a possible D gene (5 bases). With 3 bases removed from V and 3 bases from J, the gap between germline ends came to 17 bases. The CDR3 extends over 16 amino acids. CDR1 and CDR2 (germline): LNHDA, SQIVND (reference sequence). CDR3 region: CASSIGLGRVDTEAFF. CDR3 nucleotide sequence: TGTGCCAGTAGTATCGGTTTAGGCAGGGTAGACACTGAAGCTTTCTTT.

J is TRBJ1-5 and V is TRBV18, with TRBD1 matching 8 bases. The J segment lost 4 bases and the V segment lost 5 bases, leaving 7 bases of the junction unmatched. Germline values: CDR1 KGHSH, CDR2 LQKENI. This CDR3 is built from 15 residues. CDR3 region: CASSSGQGKNQPQHF. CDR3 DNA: TGTGCCAGCTCATCAGGACAGGGAAAGAATCAGCCCCAGCATTTT.

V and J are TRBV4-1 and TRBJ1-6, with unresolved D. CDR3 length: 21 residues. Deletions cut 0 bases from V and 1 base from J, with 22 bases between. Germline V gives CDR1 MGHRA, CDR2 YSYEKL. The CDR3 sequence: CASSQDRSRGTAFSYNSPLHF. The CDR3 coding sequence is TGCGCCAGCAGCCAAGATCGGAGCCGGGGAACCGCGTTTTCCTATAATTCACCCCTCCACTTT.

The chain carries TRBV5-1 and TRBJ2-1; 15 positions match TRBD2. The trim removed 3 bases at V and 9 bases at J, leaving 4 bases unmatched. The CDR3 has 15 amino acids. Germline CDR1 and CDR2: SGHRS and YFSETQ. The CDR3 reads CASSSSGLAGGEQFF. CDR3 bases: TGCGCCAGCAGCTCATCGGGACTAGCGGGAGGTGAGCAGTTCTTC. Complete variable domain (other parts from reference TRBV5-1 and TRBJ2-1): KAGVTQTPRYLIKTRGQQVTLSCSPISGHRSVSWYQQTPGQGLQFLFEYFSETQRNKGNFPGRFSGRQFSNSRSEMNVSTLELGDSALYLCASSSSGLAGGEQFFGPGTRLTVL.

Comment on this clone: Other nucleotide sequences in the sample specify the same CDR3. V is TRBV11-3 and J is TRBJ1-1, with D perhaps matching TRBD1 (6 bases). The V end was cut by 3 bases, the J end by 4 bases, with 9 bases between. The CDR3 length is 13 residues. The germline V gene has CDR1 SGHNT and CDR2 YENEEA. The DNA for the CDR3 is TGTGCCAGCAGCTTGAGAGGGGGCACTGAAGCTTTCTTT. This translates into CASSLRGGTEAFF.

The chain's CDR3 is CASSQDLPSGTDNEQFF. CDR3 bases: TGCGCCAGCAGCCAAGATTTGCCTAGCGGGACCGACAATGAGCAGTTCTTC. V usage is TRBV4-3 and J usage is TRBJ2-1; 9 bases are a match to TRBD2. The CDR3 has 17 amino acids. Germline V gene lookup returns CDR1 LGHNA and CDR2 YSLEER. V shed 0 bases, J shed 5 bases, and the junction held 8 bases outside the gene matches.

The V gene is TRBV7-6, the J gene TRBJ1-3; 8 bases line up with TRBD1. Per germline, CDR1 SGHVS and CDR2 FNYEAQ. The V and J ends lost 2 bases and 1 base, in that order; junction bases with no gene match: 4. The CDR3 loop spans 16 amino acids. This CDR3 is CASSLSQGASGNTIYF. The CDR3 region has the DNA TGTGCCAGCAGCTTATCTCAGGGGGCTTCTGGAAACACCATATATTTT.

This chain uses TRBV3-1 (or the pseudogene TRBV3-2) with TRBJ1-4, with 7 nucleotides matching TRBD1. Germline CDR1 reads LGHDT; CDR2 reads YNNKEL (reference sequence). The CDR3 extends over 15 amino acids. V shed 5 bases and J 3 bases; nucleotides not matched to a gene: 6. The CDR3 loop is CASSLRTGPNEKLFF. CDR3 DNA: TGTGCCAGCAGCTTACGGACAGGCCCTAATGAAAAACTGTTTTTT.

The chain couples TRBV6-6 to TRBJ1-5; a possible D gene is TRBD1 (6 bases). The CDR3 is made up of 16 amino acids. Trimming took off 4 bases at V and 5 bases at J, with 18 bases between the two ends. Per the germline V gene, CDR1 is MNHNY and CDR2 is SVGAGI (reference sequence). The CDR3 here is CASSSPTGQLDQPQHF. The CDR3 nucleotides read TGTGCCAGCAGTTCTCCGACAGGCCAGTTGGATCAGCCCCAGCATTTT.

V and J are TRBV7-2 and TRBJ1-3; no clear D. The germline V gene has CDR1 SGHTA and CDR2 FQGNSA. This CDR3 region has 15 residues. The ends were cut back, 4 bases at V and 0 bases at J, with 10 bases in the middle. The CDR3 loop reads CASSWAPSSGNTIYF. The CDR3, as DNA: TGTGCCAGCAGCTGGGCCCCAAGCTCTGGAAACACCATATATTTT. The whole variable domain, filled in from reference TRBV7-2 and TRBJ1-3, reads GAGVSQSPSNKVTEKGKDVELRCDPISGHTALYWYRQSLGQGLEFLIYFQGNSAPDKSGLPSDRFSAERTGGSVSTLTIQRTQQEDSAVYLCASSWAPSSGNTIYFGEGSWLTVV.

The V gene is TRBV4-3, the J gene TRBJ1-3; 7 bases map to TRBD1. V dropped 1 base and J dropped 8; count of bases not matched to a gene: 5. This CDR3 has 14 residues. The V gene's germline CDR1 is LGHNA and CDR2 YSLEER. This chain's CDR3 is CASSQVRGTDTIYF. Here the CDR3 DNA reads TGCGCCAGCAGCCAAGTAAGGGGGACAGACACCATATATTTT.

The CDR3 DNA is TGTGCCAGCAGCTTAGATGGAGCAGTGTTAACGGGGACCCAGTACTTC. Translated: CASSLDGAVLTGTQYF. The chain uses TRBV11-3 and TRBJ2-5; D is ambiguous. The CDR3 length is 16 residues. Trimming pared 0 bases from V and 7 bases from J, leaving 18 bases between. Looked up from germline, CDR1 is SGHNT and CDR2 is YENEEA.

The CDR3 DNA is TGTGCCAGCAGGATGGGGGGGGGCCCCACTAACTATGGCTACACCTTC. This encodes CASRMGGGPTNYGYTF. J is TRBJ1-2 and V is TRBV7-2; D perhaps matches TRBD1 (6 bases). The CDR3 runs to 16 residues. V lost 6 bases to trimming and J lost 0 bases, with 17 bases between them. Germline values: CDR1 SGHTA, CDR2 FQGNSA.

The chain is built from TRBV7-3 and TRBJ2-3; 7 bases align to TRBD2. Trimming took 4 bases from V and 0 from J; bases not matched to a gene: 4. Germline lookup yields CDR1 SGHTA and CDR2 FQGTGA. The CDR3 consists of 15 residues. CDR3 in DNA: TGTGCCAGCAGCTCACTAGCGACTAGCACAGATACGCAGTATTTT. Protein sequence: CASSSLATSTDTQYF.

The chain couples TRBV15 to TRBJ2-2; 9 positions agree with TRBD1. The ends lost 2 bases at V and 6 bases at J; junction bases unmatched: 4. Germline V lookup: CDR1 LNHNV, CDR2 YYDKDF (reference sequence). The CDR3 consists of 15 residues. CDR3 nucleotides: TGTGCCACCAGCAGATCACAGGGGGCGTCCGGGGAGCTGTTTTTT. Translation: CATSRSQGASGELFF.